The 5 T cell receptor beta chains reported below all come from one sample, sequenced in a study of monozygotic twins with inflammatory bowel disease. No DNA is given; TCRdb re-called the 5' RACE reads and lists each CDR3 protein once. The sample table includes about 160,000 distinct CDR3 sequences. The sample was blood. These receptors came from a human donor with ulcerative colitis or Crohn's disease, or a healthy co-twin of an affected twin (not recorded which).

The chain combines TRBV28 with TRBJ2-5; TCRdb proposes TRBD2, but this gene call is untestable without DNA. CDR1 is MDHEN, CDR2 SYDVKM, per germline. There are 12 residues in the CDR3. This chain's CDR3 is CATTASEETQYF.

The rearrangement links TRBV12-3 or TRBV12-4 to TRBJ1-5; without DNA, the TCRdb call of TRBD1 cannot be checked. The CDR3 has 16 residues. The CDR3 spells CASSLADRESNQPQHF.

The rearrangement links TRBV5-4 to TRBJ2-5; the D call of TRBD1 rests on TCRdb alone, since no DNA is present to check it. The CDR3 loop spans 14 amino acids. From germline, CDR1 is SGHNT and CDR2 YYREEE (reference sequence). CDR3 sequence: CASSSTGGGETQYF.

CDR3 region: CASSSRGQESTDTQYF. The rearrangement links TRBV5-1 to TRBJ2-3; with no DNA, the TCRdb D assignment of TRBD1 cannot be verified. CDR1 is SGHRS and CDR2 is YFSETQ in the germline V gene. The CDR3 runs to 16 residues. Drawing the rest from reference TRBV5-1 and TRBJ2-3, the complete variable domain is KAGVTQTPRYLIKTRGQQVTLSCSPISGHRSVSWYQQTPGQGLQFLFEYFSETQRNKGNFPGRFSGRQFSNSRSEMNVSTLELGDSALYLCASSSRGQESTDTQYFGPGTRLTVL.

The V call is TRBV7-8, the J call TRBJ2-7. The CDR3 totals 15 residues. Germline values: CDR1 SGHVS, CDR2 FQNEAQ. The chain's CDR3 is CASSRSGSNFYEQYF.